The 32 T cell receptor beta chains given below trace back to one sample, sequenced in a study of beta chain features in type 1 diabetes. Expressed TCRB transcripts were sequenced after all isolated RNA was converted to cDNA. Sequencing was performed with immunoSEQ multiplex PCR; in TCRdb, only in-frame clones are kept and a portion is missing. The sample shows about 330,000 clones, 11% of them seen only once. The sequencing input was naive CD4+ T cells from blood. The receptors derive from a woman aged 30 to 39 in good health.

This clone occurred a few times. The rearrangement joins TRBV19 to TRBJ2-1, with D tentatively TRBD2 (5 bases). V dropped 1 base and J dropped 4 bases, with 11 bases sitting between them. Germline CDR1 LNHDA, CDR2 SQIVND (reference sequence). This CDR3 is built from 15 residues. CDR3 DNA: TGTGCCAGTAGTATAGCGGGAAAAACATACAATGAGCAGTTCTTC. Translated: CASSIAGKTYNEQFF.

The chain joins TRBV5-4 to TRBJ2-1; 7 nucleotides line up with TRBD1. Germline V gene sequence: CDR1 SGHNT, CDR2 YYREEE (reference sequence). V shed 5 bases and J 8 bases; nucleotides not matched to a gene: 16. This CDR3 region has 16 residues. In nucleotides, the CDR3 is TGTGCCAGCAGTGTCGCACCGGGACAGAGTGCCCATGAGCAGTTCTTC. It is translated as CASSVAPGQSAHEQFF. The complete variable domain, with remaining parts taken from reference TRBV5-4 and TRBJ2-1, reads ETGVTQSPTHLIKTRGQQVTLRCSSQSGHNTVSWYQQALGQGPQFIFQYYREEENGRGNFPPRFSGLQFPNYSSELNVNALELDDSALYLCASSVAPGQSAHEQFFGPGTRLTVL.

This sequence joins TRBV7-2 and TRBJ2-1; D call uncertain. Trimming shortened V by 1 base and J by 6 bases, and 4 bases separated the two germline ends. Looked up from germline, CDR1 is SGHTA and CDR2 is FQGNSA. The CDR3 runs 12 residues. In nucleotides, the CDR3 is TGTGCCAGCAGCTTAGAAGCCAATGAGCAGTTCTTC. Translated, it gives CASSLEANEQFF.

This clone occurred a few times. The CDR3 is CASSLPGAQNIQYF. The CDR3 region has the DNA TGTGCCAGCAGTTTACCAGGTGCCCAAAACATTCAGTACTTC. V is TRBV27 and J is TRBJ2-4; no reliable D call. Germline V gene lookup returns CDR1 MNHEY and CDR2 SMNVEV (reference sequence). CDR3 length equals 14 residues. V dropped 2 bases and J dropped 5 bases, with 10 bases sitting between them.

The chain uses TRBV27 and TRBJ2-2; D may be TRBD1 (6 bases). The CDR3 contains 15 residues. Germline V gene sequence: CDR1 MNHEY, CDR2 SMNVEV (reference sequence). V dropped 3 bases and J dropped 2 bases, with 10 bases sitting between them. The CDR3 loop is CASSFIRGNTGELFF. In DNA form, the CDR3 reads TGTGCCAGCAGTTTTATCAGGGGAAACACCGGGGAGCTGTTTTTT.

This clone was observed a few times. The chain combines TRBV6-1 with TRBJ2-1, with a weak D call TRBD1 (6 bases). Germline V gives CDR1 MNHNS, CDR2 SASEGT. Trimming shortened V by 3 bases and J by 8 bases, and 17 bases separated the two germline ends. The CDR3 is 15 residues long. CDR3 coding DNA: TGTGCCAGCAGTGACTATCGACGCAGGGGCCATGAGCAGTTCTTC. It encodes CASSDYRRRGHEQFF.

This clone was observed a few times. This CDR3 is CSVWELDGRVQETQYF. The DNA of the CDR3 is TGCAGCGTTTGGGAGTTAGACGGGAGAGTACAAGAGACCCAGTACTTC. The J gene is TRBJ2-5, the V gene TRBV29-1; D perhaps matches TRBD2 (6 bases). The CDR3 runs to 16 residues. Trimming stripped 5 bases from V and 2 bases from J, with 21 bases between. CDR1 SQVTM and CDR2 ANQGSEA come from the germline V gene.

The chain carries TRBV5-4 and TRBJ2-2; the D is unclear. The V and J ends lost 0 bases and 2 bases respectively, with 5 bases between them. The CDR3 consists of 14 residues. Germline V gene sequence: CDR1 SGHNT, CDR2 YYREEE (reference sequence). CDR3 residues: CASSLEHNTGELFF. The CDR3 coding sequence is TGTGCCAGCAGCTTGGAACACAACACCGGGGAGCTGTTTTTT.

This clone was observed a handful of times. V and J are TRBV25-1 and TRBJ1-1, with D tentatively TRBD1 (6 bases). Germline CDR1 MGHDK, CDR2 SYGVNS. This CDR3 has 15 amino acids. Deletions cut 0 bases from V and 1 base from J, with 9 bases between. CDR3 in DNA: TGTGCCAGCAGTGAATATCAGGGGAAGAACACTGAAGCTTTCTTT. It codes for CASSEYQGKNTEAFF.

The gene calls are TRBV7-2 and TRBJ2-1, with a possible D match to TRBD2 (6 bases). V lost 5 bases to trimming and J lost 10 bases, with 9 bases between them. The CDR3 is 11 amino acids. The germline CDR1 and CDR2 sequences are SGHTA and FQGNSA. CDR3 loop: CASSLLAEQFF. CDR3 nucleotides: TGTGCCAGCAGCCTGCTAGCGGAGCAGTTCTTC.

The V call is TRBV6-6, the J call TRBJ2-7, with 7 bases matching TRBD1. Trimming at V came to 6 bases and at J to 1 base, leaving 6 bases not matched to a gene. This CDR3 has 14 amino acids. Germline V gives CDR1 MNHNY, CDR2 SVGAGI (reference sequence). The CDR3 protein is CASSVPGQSYEQYF. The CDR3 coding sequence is TGTGCCAGCAGCGTCCCGGGACAGTCCTACGAGCAGTACTTC.

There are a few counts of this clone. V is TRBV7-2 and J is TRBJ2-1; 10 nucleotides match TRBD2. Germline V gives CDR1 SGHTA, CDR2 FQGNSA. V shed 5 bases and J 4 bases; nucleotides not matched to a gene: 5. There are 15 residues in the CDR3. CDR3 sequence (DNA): TGTGCCAGCAGCGGGCGGACTAGCGGATACAATGAGCAGTTCTTC. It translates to CASSGRTSGYNEQFF.

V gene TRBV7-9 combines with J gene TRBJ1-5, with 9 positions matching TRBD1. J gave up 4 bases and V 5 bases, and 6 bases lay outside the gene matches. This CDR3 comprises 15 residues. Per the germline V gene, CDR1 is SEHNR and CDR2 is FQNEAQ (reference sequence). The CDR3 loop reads CASSQTGGSNQPQHF. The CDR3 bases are TGTGCCAGCAGCCAGACAGGGGGGTCTAATCAGCCCCAGCATTTT.

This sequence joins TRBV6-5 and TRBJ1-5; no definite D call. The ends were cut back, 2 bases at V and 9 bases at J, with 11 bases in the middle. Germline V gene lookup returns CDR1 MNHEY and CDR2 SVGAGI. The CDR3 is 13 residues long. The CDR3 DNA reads TGTGCCAGCAGTTACGGTCCAGTTTGGCCCCAGCATTTT. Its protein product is CASSYGPVWPQHF.

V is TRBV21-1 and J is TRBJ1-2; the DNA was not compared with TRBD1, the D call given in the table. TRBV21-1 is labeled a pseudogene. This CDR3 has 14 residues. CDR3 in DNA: TGTGCCAGCAGCTCCCAGGGGACCTACTATGGCTACACCTTC. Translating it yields CASSSQGTYYGYTF.

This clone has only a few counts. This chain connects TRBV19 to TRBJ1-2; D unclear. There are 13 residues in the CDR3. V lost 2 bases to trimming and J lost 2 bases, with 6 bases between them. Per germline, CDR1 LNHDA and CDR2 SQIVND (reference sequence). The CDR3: CASSISGNYGYTF. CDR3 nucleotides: TGTGCCAGTAGTATATCCGGGAACTATGGCTACACCTTC.

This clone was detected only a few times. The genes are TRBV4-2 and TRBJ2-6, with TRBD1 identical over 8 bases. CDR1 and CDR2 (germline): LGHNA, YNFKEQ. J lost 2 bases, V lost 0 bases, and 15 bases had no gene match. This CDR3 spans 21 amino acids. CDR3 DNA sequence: TGTGCCAGCAGCCAAGAGGAGGGGCGGACAGGGTATATCCCTGGGGCCAACGTCCTGACTTTC. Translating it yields CASSQEEGRTGYIPGANVLTF.

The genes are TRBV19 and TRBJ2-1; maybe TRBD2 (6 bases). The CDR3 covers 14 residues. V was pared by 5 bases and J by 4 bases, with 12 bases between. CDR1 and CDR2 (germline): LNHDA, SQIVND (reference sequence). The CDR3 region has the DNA TGTGCCAGTAGTTCGGGAGTCAGGTACAATGAGCAGTTCTTC. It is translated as CASSSGVRYNEQFF.

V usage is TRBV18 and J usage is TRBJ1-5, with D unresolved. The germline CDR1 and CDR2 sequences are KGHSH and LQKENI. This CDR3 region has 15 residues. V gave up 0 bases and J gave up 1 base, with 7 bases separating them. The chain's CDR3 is CASSPPGGSNQPQHF. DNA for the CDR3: TGTGCCAGCTCACCACCAGGAGGGAGCAATCAGCCCCAGCATTTT.

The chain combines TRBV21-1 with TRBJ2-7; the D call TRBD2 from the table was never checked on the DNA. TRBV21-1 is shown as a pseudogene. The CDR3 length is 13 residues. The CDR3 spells CASSNRRSYEQYF. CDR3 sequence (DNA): TGTGCCAGCAGCAATAGGCGGAGCTACGAGCAGTACTTC.

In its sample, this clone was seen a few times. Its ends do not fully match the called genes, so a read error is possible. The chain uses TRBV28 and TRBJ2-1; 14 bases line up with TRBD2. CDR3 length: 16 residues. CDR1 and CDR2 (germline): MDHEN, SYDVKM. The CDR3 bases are TGTGCCAGCAGTTCCGGGACTAGCGGGAGAGGGCCCCGTCCCCTCTTC. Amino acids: CASSSGTSGRGPRPLF.

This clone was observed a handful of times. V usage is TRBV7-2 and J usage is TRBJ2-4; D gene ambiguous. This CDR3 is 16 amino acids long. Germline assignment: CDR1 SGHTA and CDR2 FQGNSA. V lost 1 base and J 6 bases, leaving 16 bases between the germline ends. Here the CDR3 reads CASSLDPTTVRNIQYF. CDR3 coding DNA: TGTGCCAGCAGCTTAGACCCTACTACCGTGAGAAACATTCAGTACTTC.

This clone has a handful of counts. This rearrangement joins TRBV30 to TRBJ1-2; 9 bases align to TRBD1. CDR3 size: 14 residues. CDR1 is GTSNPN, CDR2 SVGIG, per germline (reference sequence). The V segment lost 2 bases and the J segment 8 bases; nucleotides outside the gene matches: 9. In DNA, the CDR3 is TGTGCCTGGAGTACGAGGGGGACAGGGATGGGCTACACCTTC. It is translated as CAWSTRGTGMGYTF.

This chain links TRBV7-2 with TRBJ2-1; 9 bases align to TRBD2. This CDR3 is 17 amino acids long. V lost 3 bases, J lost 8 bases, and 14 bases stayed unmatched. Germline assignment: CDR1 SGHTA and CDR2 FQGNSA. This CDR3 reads CASSFSKTSGLLDEQFF. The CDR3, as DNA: TGTGCCAGCAGCTTTTCAAAGACTAGCGGCCTTTTAGATGAGCAGTTCTTC.

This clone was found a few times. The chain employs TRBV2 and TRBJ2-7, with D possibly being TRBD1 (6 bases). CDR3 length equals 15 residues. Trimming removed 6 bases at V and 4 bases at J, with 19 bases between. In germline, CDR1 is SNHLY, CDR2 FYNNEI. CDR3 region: CASSQDRDIGYEQYF. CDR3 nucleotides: TGTGCCAGCAGCCAAGACCGGGACATCGGATACGAGCAGTACTTC.

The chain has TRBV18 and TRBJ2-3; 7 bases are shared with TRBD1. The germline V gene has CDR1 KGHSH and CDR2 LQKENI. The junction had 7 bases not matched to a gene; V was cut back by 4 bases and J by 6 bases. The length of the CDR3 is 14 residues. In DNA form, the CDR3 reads TGTGCCAGCTCACTCAGTACAGGGGTGGATACGCAGTATTTT. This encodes CASSLSTGVDTQYF.

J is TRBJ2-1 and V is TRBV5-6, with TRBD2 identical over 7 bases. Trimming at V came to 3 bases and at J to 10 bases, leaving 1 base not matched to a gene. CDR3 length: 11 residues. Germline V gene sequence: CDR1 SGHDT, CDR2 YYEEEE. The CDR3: CASSYGGEQFF. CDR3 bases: TGTGCCAGCAGCTACGGGGGGGAGCAGTTCTTC. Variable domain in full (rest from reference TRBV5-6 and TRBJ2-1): DAGVTQSPTHLIKTRGQQVTLRCSPKSGHDTVSWYQQALGQGPQFIFQYYEEEERQRGNFPDRFSGHQFPNYSSELNVNALLLGDSALYLCASSYGGEQFFGPGTRLTVL.

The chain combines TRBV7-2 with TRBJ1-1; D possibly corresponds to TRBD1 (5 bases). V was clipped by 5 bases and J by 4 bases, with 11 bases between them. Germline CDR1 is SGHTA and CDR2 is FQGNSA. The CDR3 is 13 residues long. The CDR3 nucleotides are TGTGCCAGCAGCCGAGTGGGGCTCACTGAAGCTTTCTTT. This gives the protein CASSRVGLTEAFF. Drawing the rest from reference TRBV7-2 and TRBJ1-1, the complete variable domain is GAGVSQSPSNKVTEKGKDVELRCDPISGHTALYWYRQSLGQGLEFLIYFQGNSAPDKSGLPSDRFSAERTGGSVSTLTIQRTQQEDSAVYLCASSRVGLTEAFFGQGTRLTVV.

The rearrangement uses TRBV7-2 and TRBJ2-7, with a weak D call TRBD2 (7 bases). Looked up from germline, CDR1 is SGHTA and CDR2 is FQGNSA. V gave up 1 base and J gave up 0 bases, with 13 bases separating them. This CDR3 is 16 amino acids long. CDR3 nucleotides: TGTGCCAGCAGCTTAGGATGGGGGGGCTTCTCCTACGAGCAGTACTTC. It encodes CASSLGWGGFSYEQYF.

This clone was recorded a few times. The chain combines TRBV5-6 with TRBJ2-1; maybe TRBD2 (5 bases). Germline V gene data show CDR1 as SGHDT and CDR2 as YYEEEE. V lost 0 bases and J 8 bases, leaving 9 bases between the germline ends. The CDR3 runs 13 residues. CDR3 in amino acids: CASSLASGDEQFF. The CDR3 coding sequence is TGTGCCAGCAGCTTGGCAAGCGGCGATGAGCAGTTCTTC.

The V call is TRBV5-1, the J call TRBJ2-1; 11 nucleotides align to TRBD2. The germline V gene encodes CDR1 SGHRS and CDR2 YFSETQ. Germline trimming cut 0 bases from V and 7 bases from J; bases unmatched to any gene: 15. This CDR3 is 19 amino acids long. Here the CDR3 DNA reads TGCGCCAGCAGCTTGGCCAGCGGCCGTGATAGCGGGAGGGCGAATGAGCAGTTCTTC. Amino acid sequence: CASSLASGRDSGRANEQFF.

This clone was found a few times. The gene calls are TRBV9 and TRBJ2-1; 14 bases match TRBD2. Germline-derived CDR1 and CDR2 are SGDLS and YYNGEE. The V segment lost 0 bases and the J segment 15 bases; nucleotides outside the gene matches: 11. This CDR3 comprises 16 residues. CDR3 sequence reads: CASSVGGLAGEEELFF. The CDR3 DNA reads TGTGCCAGCAGCGTAGGGGGACTAGCGGGAGAAGAAGAACTGTTCTTC.